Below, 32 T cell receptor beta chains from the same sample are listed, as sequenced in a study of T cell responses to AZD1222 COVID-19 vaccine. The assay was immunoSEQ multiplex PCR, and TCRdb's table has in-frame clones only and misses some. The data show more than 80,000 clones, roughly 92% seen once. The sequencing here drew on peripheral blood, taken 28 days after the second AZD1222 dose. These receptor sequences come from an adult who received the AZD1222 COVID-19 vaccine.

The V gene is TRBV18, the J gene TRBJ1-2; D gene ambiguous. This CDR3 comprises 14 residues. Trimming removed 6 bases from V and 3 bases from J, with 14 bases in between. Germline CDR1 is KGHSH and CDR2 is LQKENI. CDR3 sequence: CASSLADQYYGYTF. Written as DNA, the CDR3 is TGTGCCAGCTCCCTAGCAGACCAGTACTATGGCTACACCTTC.

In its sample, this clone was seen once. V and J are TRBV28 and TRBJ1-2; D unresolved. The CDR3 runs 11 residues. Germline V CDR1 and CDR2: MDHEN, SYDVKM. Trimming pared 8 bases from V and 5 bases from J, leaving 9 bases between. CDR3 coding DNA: TGTGCCAGCGGTGGGGAATATGGCTACACCTTC. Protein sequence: CASGGEYGYTF.

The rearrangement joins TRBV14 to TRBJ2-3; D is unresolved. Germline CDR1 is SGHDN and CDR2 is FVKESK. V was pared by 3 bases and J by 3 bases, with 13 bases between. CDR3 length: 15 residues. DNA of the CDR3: TGTGCCAGCAGCCAGAGTCTCGGCCCGACAGATACGCAGTATTTT. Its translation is CASSQSLGPTDTQYF.

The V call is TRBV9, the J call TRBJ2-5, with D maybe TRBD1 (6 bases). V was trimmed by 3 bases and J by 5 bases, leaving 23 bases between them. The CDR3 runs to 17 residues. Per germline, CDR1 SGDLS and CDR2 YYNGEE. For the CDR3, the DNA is TGTGCCAGCAGCGACCGGGACACAGGAAGGGGTAGGGAGACCCAGTACTTC. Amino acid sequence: CASSDRDTGRGRETQYF.

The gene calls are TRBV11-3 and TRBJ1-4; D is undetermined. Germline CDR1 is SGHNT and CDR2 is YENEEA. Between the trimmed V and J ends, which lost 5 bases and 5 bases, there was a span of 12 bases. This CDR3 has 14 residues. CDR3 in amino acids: CASSQDVPNEKLFF. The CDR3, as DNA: TGTGCCAGCAGCCAGGACGTCCCAAATGAAAAACTGTTTTTT.

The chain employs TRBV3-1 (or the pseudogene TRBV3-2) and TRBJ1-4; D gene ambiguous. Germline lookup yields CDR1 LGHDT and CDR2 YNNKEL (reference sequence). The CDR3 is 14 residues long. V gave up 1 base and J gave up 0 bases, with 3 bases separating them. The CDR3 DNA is TGTGCCAGCAGCCAAGTAGCAACTAATGAAAAACTGTTTTTT. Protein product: CASSQVATNEKLFF.

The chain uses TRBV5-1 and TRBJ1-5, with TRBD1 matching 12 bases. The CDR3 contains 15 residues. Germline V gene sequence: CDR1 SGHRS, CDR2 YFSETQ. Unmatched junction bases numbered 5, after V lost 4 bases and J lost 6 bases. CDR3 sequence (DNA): TGCGCCAGCAGCCCGGGACAGGGGGCAGGTCAGCCCCAGCATTTT. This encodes CASSPGQGAGQPQHF.

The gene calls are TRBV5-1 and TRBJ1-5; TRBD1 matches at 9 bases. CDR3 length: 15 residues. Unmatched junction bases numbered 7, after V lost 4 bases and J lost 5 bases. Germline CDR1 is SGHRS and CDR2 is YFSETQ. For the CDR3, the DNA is TGCGCCAGCAGCCCAGGGACAGGGTACCATCAGCCCCAGCATTTT. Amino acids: CASSPGTGYHQPQHF.

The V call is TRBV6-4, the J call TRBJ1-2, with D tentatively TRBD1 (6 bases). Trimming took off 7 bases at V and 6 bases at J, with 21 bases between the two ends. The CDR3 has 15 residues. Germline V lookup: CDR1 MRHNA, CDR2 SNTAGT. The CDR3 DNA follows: TGTGCCAGCAACCCGGGCAGGGGACTGTTGGATGGCTACACCTTC. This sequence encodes CASNPGRGLLDGYTF.

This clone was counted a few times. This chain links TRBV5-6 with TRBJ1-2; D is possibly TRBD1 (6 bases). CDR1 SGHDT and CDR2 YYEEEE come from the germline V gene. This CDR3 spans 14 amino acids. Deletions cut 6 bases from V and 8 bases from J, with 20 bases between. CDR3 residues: CASTPTGWIGGYTF. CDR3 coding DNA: TGTGCCAGCACCCCCACAGGGTGGATCGGCGGCTACACCTTC.

Here the CDR3 DNA reads TGTGCCAGTAGTAATAGCGGGGGGGCCCACGAGCAGTTCTTC. It codes for CASSNSGGAHEQFF. The rearrangement joins TRBV19 to TRBJ2-1; TRBD2 aligns across 11 bases. This CDR3 comprises 14 residues. After removal of 4 bases from V and 10 bases from J, the junction contained 6 bases not matched to a gene. Germline V gene sequence: CDR1 LNHDA, CDR2 SQIVND (reference sequence).

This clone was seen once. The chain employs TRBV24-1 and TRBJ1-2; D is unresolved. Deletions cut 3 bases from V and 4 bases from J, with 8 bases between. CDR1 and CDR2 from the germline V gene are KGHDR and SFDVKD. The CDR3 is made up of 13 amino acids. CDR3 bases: TGTGCCACCAGTGATAACGGACCCTATGGCTACACCTTC. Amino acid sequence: CATSDNGPYGYTF.

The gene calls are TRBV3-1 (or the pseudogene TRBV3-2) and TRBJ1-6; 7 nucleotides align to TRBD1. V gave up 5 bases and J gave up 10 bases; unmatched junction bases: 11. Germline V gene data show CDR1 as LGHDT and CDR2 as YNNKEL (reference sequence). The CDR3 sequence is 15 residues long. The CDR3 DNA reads TGTGCCAGCAGCAACGGACAGGCCGGGGGATCACCCCTCCACTTT. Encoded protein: CASSNGQAGGSPLHF.

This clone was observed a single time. CDR3 residues: CASSPRDRGAGYTF. CDR3 in DNA: TGTGCCAGCTCACCGCGGGACAGGGGAGCCGGCTACACCTTC. V is TRBV18 and J is TRBJ1-2; 10 nucleotides line up with TRBD1. The CDR3 consists of 14 residues. The V segment lost 3 bases and the J segment 8 bases; nucleotides outside the gene matches: 6. Germline CDR1 reads KGHSH; CDR2 reads LQKENI. Filled out from reference TRBV18 and TRBJ1-2, the complete variable domain reads NAGVMQNPRHLVRRRGQEARLRCSPMKGHSHVYWYRQLPEEGLKFMVYLQKENIIDESGMPKERFSAEFPKEGPSILRIQQVVRGDSAAYFCASSPRDRGAGYTFGSGTRLTVV.

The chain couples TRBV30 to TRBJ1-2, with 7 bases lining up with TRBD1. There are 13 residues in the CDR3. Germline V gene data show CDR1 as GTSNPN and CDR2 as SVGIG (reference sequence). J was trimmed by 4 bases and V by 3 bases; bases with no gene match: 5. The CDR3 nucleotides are TGTGCCTGGAGCGCAGGGGGAAGCTATGGCTACACCTTC. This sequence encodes CAWSAGGSYGYTF. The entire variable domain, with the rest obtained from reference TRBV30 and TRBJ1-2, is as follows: SQTIHQWPATLVQPVGSPLSLECTVEGTSNPNLYWYRQAAGRGLQLLFYSVGIGQISSEVPQNLSASRPQDRQFILSSKKLLLSDSGFYLCAWSAGGSYGYTFGSGTRLTVV.

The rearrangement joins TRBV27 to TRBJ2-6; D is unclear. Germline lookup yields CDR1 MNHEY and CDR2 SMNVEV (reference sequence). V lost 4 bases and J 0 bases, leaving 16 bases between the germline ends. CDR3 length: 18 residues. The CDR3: CASSSASESRSGANVLTF. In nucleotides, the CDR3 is TGTGCCAGCAGTTCCGCCAGTGAATCTCGCTCTGGGGCCAACGTCCTGACTTTC. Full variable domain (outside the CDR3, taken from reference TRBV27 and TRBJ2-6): EAQVTQNPRYLITVTGKKLTVTCSQNMNHEYMSWYRQDPGLGLRQIYYSMNVEVTDKGDVPEGYKVSRKEKRNFPLILESPSPNQTSLYFCASSSASESRSGANVLTFGAGSRLTVL.

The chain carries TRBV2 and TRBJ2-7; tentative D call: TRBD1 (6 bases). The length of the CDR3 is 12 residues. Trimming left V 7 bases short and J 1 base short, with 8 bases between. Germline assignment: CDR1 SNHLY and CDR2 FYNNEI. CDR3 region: CASKGESYEQYF. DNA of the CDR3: TGTGCCAGCAAGGGGGAATCCTACGAGCAGTACTTC.

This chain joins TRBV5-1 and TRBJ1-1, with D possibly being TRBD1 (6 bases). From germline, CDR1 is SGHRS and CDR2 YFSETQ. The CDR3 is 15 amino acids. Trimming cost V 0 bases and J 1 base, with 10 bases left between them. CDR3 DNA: TGCGCCAGCAGCTTGGTCGGGGGGCAGAACACTGAAGCTTTCTTT. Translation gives CASSLVGGQNTEAFF.

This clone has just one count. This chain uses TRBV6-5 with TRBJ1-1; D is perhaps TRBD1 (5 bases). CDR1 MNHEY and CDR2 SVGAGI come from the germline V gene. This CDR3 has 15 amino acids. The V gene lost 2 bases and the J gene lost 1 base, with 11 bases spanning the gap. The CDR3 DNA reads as TGTGCCAGCAGTTACGGGGACGGGTCGAACACTGAAGCTTTCTTT. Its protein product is CASSYGDGSNTEAFF.

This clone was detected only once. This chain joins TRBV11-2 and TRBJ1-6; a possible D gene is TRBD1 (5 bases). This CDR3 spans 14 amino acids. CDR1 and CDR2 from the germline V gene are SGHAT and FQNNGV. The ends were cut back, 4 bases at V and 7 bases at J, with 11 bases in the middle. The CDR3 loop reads CASSSDRVNSPLHF. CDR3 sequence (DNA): TGTGCCAGCAGCTCAGACAGAGTGAATTCACCCCTCCACTTT.

This chain's CDR3 is CASSPTANYGYTF. The CDR3 DNA sequence: TGTGCCAGCAGTCCGACAGCTAACTATGGCTACACCTTC. The J gene is TRBJ1-2, the V gene TRBV2; a possible D gene is TRBD1 (5 bases). Germline CDR1 reads SNHLY; CDR2 reads FYNNEI. This CDR3 spans 13 amino acids. The V end lost 5 bases, the J end lost 0 bases, and 7 bases lay between the germline ends.

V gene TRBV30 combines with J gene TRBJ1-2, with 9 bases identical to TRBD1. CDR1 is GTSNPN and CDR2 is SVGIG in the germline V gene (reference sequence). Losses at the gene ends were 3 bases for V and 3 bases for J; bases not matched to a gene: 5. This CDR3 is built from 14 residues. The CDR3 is CAWRRQGGDYGYTF. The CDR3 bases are TGTGCCTGGAGGCGACAGGGGGGGGACTATGGCTACACCTTC.

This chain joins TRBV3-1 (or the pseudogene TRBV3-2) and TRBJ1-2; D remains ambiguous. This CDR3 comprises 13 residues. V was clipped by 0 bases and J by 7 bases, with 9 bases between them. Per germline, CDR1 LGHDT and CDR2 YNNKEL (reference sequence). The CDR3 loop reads CASSQDSSFGYTF. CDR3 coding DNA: TGTGCCAGCAGCCAAGACTCATCCTTTGGCTACACCTTC.

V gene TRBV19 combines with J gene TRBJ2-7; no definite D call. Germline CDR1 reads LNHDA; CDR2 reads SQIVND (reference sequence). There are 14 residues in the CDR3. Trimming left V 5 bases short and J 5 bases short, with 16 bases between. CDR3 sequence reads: CASSPRPTFHEQYF. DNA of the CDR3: TGTGCCAGTAGTCCACGCCCCACGTTCCACGAGCAGTACTTC.

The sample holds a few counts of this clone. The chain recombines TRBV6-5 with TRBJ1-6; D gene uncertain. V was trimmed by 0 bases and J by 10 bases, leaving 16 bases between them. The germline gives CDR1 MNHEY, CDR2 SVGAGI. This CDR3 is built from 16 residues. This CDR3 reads CASSYSGIWRDSPLHF. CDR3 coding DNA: TGTGCCAGCAGTTACTCAGGGATTTGGCGTGACTCACCCCTCCACTTT.

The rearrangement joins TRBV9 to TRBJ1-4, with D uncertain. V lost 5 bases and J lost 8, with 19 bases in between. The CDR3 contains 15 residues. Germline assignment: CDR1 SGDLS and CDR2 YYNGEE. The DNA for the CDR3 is TGTGCCAGCAGTGAGGAACAGTCCTGGGGAGAAAAACTGTTTTTT. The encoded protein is CASSEEQSWGEKLFF.

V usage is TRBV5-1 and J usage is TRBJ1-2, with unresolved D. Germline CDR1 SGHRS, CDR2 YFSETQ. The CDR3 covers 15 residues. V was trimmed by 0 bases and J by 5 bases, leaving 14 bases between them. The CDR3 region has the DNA TGCGCCAGCAGCTTGGATCGGGGATCATGGTATGGCTACACCTTC. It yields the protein CASSLDRGSWYGYTF.

The DNA for the CDR3 is TGTGCCAGCAGCTTAGTACGTAACAATTCACCCCTCCACTTT. It yields the protein CASSLVRNNSPLHF. V is TRBV7-2 and J is TRBJ1-6; D unresolved. The CDR3 covers 14 residues. The V gene's germline CDR1 is SGHTA and CDR2 FQGNSA. Between the trimmed V and J ends, which lost 1 base and 7 bases, there was a span of 8 bases. The full variable domain, in which reference TRBV7-2 and TRBJ1-6 provide the parts outside the CDR3, is GAGVSQSPSNKVTEKGKDVELRCDPISGHTALYWYRQSLGQGLEFLIYFQGNSAPDKSGLPSDRFSAERTGGSVSTLTIQRTQQEDSAVYLCASSLVRNNSPLHFGNGTRLTVT.

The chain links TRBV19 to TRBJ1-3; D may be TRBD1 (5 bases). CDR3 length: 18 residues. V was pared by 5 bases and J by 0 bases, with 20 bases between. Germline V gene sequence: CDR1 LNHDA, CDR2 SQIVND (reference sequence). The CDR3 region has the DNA TGTGCCAGTAGTCCGGATAGGGGCACAGGAAGCTCTGGAAACACCATATATTTT. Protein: CASSPDRGTGSSGNTIYF.

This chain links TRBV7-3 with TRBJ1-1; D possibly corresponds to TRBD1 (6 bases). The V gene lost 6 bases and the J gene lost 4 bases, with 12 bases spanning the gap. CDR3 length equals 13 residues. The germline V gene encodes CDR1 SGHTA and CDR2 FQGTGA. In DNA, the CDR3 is TGTGCCAGCAGTACCCAGGGGTTCACTGAAGCTTTCTTT. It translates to CASSTQGFTEAFF. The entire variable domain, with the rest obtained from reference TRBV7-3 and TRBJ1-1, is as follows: GAGVSQTPSNKVTEKGKYVELRCDPISGHTALYWYRQSLGQGPEFLIYFQGTGAADDSGLPNDRFFAVRPEGSVSTLKIQRTERGDSAVYLCASSTQGFTEAFFGQGTRLTVV.

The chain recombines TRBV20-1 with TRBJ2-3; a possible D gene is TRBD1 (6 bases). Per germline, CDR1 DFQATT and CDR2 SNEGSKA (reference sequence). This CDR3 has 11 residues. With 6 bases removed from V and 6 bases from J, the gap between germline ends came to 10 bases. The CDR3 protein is CSAPRGDTQYF. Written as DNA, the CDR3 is TGCAGTGCCCCGAGGGGGGATACGCAGTATTTT.

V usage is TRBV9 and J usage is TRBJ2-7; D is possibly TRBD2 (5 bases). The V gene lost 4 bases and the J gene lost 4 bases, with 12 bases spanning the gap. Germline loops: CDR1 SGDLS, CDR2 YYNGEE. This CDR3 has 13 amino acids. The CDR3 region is CASSTGLGYEQYF. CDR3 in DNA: TGTGCCAGCAGCACGGGGTTAGGATACGAGCAGTACTTC.